The rows below give T cell receptor beta chains drawn from one sample of a study of blood T cell repertoires in COVID-19. Sequenced by immunoSEQ multiplex PCR; TCRdb stores in-frame clones only, minus some. Counted here are roughly 250,000 clones, approximately 88% occurring once; the ten biggest clones make up around 1.3%. Sequencing used PBMCs or T cells enriched from blood (not recorded which). The receptors stem from a woman aged 40-49 years with acute COVID-19. CDR3s include the opening cysteine and the closing phenylalanine or tryptophan. The D gene is left open where the match is weak. Rows give clone size only sometimes, using once, few, many, or a class for an expanded clone.

D | V | size | CDR3
TRBD1 | TRBV18 | few | CASSPTGASTDTQYF
TRBD2 | TRBV5-1 | few | CASSTSGSWDEQYF
NA | TRBV11-1 | NA | CASSHGTGSGNTIYF
TRBD2 | TRBV4-2 | NA | CASSHVGTREYNEQFF
TRBD1 | TRBV2 | NA | CASRNDRGLNQPQHF
TRBD2 | TRBV19 | once | CASSIDRGLAEGLYNEQFF
TRBD1 | TRBV3-1/TRBV3-2 | NA | CASSQGQGEDEQFF
TRBD1 | TRBV2 | NA | CAIGQEVNTEAFF
NA | TRBV28 | NA | CASSTSGDTTYNEQFF
TRBD2 | TRBV2 | few | CASRRTSITDTQYF
NA | TRBV7-3 | once | CASSSGVHTDTQYF
NA | TRBV12-5 | once | CASGLTRTSSVSNQPQHF
NA | TRBV3-1/TRBV3-2 | NA | CASSQVPIVLVASGLYNEQFF
TRBD2 | TRBV7-3 | once | CASSPTSGSYEQYF
TRBD2 | TRBV5-1 | NA | CASSPFEGGPGEQFF